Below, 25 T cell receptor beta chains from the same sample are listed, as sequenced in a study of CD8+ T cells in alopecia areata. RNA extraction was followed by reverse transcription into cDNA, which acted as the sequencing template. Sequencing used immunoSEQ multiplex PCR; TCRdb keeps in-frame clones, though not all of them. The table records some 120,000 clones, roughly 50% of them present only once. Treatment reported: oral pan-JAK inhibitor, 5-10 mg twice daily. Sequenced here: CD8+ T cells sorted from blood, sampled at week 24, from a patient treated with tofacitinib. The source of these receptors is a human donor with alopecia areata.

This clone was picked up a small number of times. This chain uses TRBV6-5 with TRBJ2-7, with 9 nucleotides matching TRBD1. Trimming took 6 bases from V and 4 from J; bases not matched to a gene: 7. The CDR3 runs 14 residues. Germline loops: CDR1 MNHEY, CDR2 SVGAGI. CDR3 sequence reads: CASSPQTGGYEQYF. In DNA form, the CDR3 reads TGTGCCAGCAGCCCACAGACAGGGGGTTACGAGCAGTACTTC.

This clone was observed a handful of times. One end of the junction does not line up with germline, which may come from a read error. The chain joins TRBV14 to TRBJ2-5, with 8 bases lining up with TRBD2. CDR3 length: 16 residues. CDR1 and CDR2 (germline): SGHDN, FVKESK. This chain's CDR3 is CASSQEATSGQETQYF. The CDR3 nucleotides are TGTGCCAGCAGTCAAGAAGCAACTAGCGGACAAGAGACCCAGTACTTC.

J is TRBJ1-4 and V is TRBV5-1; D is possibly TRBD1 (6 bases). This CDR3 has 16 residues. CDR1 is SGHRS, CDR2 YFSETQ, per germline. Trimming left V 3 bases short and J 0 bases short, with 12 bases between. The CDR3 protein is CASSSGRTATNEKLFF. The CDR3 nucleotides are TGCGCCAGCAGCTCCGGACGGACAGCAACTAATGAAAAACTGTTTTTT.

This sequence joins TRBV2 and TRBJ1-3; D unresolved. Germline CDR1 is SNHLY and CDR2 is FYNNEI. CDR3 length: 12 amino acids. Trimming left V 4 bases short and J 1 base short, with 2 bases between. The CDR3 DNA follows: TGTGCCAGCAGTGGGTCTGGAAACACCATATATTTT. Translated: CASSGSGNTIYF.

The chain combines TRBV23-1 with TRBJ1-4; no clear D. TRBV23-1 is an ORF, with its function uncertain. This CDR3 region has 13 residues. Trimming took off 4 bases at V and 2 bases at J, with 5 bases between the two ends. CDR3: CASSRVTNEKLFF. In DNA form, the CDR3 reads TGCGCCAGCAGTCGGGTTACTAATGAAAAACTGTTTTTT.

The DNA of the CDR3 is TGTGCCAGCAGCTTGGGACTAGCGGGGACCGAAGAGACCCAGTACTTC. It specifies CASSLGLAGTEETQYF. The chain couples TRBV7-8 to TRBJ2-5; TRBD2 matches at 13 bases. J gave up 3 bases and V 3 bases, and 4 bases lay outside the gene matches. Looked up from germline, CDR1 is SGHVS and CDR2 is FQNEAQ. The CDR3 covers 16 residues.

The CDR3 loop is CASSSYPLGVSNNEQFF. The CDR3 coding sequence is TGTGCCAGTAGTTCTTACCCACTCGGGGTCTCTAACAATGAGCAGTTCTTC. The chain combines TRBV19 with TRBJ2-1; TRBD2 is a possible D gene (5 bases). Trimming took 5 bases from V and 5 from J, leaving 22 bases between them. CDR3 length: 17 amino acids. Germline CDR1 LNHDA, CDR2 SQIVND (reference sequence).

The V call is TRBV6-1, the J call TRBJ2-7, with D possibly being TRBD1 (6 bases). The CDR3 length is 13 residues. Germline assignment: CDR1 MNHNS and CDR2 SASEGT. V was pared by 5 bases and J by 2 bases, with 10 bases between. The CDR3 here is CASSLDSPYEQYF. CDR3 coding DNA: TGTGCCAGCAGTCTGGACAGTCCCTACGAGCAGTACTTC.

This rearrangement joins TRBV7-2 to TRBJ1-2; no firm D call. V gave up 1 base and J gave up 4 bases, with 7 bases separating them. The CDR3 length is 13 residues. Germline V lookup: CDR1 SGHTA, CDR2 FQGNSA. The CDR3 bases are TGTGCCAGCAGCTTAGGCCGGGGCTATGGCTACACCTTC. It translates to CASSLGRGYGYTF.

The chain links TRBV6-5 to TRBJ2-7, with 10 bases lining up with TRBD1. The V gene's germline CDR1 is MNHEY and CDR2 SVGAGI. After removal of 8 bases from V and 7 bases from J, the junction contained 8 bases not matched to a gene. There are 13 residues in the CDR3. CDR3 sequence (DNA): TGTGCCAGCCACGGGACAGGGGTGGTTGAGCAGTACTTC. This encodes CASHGTGVVEQYF.

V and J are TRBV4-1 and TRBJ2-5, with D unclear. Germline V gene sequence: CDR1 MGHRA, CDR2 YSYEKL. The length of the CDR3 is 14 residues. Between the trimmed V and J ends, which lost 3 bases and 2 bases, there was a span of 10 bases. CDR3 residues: CASSQAILQETQYF. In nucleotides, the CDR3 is TGCGCCAGCAGCCAGGCCATTTTACAAGAGACCCAGTACTTC.

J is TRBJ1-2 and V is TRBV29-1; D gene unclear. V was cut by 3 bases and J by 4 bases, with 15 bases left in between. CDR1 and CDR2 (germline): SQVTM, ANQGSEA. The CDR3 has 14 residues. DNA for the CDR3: TGCAGCGTTGACAACGAGGGCTCCTCCTATGGCTACACCTTC. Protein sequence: CSVDNEGSSYGYTF.

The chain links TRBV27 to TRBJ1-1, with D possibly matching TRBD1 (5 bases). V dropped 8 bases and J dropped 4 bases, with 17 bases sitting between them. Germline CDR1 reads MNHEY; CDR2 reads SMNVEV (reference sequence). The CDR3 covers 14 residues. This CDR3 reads CASVADTRGTEAFF. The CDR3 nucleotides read TGTGCCAGCGTTGCAGACACAAGGGGCACTGAAGCTTTCTTT.

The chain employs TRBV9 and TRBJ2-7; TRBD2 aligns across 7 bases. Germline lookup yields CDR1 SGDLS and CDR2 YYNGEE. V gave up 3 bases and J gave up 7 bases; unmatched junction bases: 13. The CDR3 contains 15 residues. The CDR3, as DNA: TGTGCCAGCAGCGGTGCTGGGAAAGGGGAGGGGGAGCAGTACTTC. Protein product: CASSGAGKGEGEQYF.

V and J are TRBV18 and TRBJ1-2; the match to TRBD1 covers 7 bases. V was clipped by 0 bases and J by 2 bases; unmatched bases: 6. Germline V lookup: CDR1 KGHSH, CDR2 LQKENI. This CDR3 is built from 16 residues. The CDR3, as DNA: TGTGCCAGCTCACCACCGAAAGGACAGGAGAACTATGGCTACACCTTC. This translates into CASSPPKGQENYGYTF.

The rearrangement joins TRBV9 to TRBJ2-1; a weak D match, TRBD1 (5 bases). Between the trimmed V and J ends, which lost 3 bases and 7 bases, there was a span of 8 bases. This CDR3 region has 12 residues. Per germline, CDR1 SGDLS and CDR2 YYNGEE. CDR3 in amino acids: CASSGDSNEQFF. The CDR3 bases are TGTGCCAGCAGCGGCGACAGTAATGAGCAGTTCTTC.

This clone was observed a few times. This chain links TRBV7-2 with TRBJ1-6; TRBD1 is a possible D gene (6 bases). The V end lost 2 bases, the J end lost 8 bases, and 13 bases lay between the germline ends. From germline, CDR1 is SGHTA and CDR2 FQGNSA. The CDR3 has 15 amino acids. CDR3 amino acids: CASSLTGNGHSPLHF. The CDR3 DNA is TGTGCCAGCAGCTTAACAGGGAATGGGCATTCACCCCTCCACTTT.

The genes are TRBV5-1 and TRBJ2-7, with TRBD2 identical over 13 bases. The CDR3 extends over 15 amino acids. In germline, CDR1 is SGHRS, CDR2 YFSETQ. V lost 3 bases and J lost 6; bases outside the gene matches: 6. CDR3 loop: CASSSGTSGVGEQYF. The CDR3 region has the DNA TGCGCCAGCAGCTCCGGGACTAGCGGGGTGGGCGAGCAGTACTTC.

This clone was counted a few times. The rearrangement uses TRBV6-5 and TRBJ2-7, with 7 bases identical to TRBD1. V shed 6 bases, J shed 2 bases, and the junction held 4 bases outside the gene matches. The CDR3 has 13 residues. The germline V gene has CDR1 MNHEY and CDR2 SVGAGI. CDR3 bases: TGTGCCAGCAGGACCGGGACAGCCTACGAGCAGTACTTC. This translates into CASRTGTAYEQYF.

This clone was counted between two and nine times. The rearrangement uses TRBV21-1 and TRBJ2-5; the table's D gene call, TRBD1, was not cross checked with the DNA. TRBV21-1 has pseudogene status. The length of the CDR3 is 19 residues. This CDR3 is CASIPKVGRREVVEETQYF. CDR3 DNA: TGTGCCAGCATCCCGAAGGTGGGGCGGCGCGAGGTAGTCGAGGAGACCCAGTACTTC.

CDR3 amino acids: CASSAQGPSGNTIYF. In nucleotides, the CDR3 is TGTGCCAGCAGTGCACAGGGGCCGTCTGGAAACACCATATATTTT. The chain combines TRBV6-6 with TRBJ1-3; 7 bases are shared with TRBD1. Per germline, CDR1 MNHNY and CDR2 SVGAGI (reference sequence). The CDR3 is 15 residues long. V shed 5 bases and J 1 base; nucleotides not matched to a gene: 5.

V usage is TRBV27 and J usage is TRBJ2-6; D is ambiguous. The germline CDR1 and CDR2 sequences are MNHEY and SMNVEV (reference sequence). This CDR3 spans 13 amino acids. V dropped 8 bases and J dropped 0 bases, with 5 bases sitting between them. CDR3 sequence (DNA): TGTGCCAGCGCGGTCTCTGGGGCCAACGTCCTGACTTTC. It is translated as CASAVSGANVLTF.

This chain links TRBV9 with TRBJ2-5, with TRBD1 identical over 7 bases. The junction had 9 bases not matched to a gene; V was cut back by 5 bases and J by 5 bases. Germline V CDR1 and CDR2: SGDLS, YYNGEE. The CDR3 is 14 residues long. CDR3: CASSPEGAQETQYF. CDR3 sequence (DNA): TGTGCCAGCAGTCCAGAGGGGGCCCAGGAGACCCAGTACTTC. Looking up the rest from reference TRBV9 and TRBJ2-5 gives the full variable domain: DSGVTQTPKHLITATGQRVTLRCSPRSGDLSVYWYQQSLDQGLQFLIQYYNGEERAKGNILERFSAQQFPDLHSELNLSSLELGDSALYFCASSPEGAQETQYFGPGTRLLVL.

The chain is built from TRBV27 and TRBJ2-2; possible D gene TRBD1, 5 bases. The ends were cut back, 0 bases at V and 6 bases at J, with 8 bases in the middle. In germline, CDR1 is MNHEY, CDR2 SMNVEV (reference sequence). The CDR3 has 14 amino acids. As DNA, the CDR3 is TGTGCCAGCAGTTTATCCCTAGGGGCCGGGGAGCTGTTTTTT. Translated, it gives CASSLSLGAGELFF.

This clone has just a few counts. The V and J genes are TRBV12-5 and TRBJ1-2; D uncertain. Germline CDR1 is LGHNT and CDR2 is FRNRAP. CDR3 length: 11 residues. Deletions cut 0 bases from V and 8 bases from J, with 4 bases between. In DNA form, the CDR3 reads TGTGCTAGTGGTTTGGTCGGCGGCTACACCTTC. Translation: CASGLVGGYTF.